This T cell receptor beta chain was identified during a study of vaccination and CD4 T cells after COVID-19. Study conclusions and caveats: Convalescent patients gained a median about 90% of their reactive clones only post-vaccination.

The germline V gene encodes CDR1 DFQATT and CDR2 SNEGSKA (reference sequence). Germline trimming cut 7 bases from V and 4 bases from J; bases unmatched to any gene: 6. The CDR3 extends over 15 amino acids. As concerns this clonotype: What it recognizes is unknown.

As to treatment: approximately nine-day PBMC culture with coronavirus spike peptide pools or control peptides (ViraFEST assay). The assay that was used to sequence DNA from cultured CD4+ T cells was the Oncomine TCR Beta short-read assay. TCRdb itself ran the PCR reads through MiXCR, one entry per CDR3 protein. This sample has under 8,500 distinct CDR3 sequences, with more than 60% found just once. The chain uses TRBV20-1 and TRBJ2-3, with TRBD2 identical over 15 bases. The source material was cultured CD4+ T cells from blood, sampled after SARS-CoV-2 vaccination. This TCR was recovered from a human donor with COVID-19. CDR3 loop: CSVGLAGGPPDTQYF. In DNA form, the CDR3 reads TGCAGTGTCGGACTAGCGGGGGGGCCCCCAGATACGCAGTATTTT.